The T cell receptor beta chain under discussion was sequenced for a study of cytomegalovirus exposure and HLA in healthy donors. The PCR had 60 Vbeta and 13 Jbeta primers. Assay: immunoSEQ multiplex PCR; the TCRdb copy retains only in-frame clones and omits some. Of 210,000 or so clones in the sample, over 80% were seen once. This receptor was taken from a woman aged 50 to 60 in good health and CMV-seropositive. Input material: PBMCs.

In DNA form, the CDR3 reads TGTGCCAGCAGTACCAGCGCGGAAGATAACTATGGCTACACCTTC. The encoded protein is CASSTSAEDNYGYTF. The rearrangement uses TRBV6-1 and TRBJ1-2; D gene ambiguous. The germline V gene encodes CDR1 MNHNS and CDR2 SASEGT. This CDR3 contains 15 residues. The V end was cut by 5 bases, the J end by 1 base, with 14 bases between.